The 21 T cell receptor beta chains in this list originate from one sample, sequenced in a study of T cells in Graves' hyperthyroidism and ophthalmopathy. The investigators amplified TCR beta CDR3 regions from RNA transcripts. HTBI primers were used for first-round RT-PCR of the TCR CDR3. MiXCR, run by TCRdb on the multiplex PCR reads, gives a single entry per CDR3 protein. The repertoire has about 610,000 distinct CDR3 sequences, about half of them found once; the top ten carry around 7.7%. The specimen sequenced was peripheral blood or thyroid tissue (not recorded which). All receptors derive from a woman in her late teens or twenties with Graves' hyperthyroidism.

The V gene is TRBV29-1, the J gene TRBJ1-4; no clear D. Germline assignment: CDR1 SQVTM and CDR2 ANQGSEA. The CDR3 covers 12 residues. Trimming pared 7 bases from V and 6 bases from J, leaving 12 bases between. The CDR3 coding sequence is TGCAGCGCCCACGCGGCCGATGAAAAACTGTTTTTT. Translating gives CSAHAADEKLFF.

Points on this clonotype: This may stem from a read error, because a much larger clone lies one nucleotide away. The CDR3 sequence: CAGSYQLQGAGANVLTF. In DNA form, the CDR3 reads TGTGCCGGCAGTTACCAACTCCAGGGGGCTGGGGCCAACGTCCTGACTTTC. The chain is built from TRBV6-6 and TRBJ2-6; 7 bases map to TRBD1. This CDR3 contains 17 residues. Germline-derived CDR1 and CDR2 are MNHNY and SVGAGI (reference sequence).

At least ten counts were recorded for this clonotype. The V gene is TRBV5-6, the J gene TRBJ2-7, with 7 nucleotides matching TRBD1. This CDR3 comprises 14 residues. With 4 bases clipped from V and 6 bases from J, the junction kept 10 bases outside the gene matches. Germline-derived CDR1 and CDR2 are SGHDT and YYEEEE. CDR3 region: CASSNRGQLSEQYF. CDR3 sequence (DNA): TGTGCCAGCAGCAACCGGGGACAGTTAAGCGAGCAGTACTTC.

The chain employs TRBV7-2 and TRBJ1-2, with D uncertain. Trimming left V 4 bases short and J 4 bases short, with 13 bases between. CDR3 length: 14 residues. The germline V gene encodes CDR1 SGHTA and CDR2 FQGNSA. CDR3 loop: CASSYRGVSYGYTF. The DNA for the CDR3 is TGTGCCAGCAGCTACCGCGGGGTAAGCTATGGCTACACCTTC.

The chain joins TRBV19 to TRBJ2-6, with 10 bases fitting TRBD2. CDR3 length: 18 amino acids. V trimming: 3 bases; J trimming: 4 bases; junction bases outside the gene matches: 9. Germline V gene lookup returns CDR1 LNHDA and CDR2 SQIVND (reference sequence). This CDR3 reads CASSIGLAGDTGANVLTF. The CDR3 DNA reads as TGTGCCAGTAGTATTGGCCTAGCGGGAGACACCGGGGCCAACGTCCTGACTTTC.

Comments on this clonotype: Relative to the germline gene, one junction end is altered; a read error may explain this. Here the CDR3 reads CVSSSQTGYEQYF. Here the CDR3 DNA reads TGCGTCAGCAGCTCTCAGACAGGTTACGAGCAGTACTTC. This chain connects TRBV7-8 to TRBJ2-7; possible D gene TRBD1, 6 bases. From germline, CDR1 is SGHVS and CDR2 FQNEAQ. This CDR3 region has 13 residues. Combining the CDR3 with reference TRBV7-8 and TRBJ2-7 gives the whole variable domain GAGVSQSPRYKVAKRGQDVALRCDPISGHVSLFWYQQALGQGPEFLTYFQNEAQLDKSGLPSDRFFAERPEGSVSTLKIQRTQQEDSAVYLCVSSSQTGYEQYFGPGTRLTVT.

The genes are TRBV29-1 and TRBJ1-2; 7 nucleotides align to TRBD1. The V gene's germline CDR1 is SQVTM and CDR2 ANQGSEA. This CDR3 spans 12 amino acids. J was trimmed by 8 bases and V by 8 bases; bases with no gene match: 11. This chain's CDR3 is CSQQTGTGGYTF. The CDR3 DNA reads TGCAGCCAACAGACAGGGACGGGAGGCTACACCTTC.

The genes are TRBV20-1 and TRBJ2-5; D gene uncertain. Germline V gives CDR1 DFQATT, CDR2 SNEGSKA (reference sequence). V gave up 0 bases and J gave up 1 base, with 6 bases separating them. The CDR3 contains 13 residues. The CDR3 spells CSARDLGQETQYF. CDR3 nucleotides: TGCAGTGCTAGAGATCTAGGCCAAGAGACCCAGTACTTC.

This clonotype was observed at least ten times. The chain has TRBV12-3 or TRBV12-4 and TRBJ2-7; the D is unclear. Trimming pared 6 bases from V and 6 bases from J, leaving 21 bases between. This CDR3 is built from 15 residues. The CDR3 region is CASSHPGGRPGEQYF. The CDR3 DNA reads TGTGCCAGCAGCCACCCGGGTGGCCGTCCGGGCGAGCAGTACTTC.

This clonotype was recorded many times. The CDR3 region is CASSLDYRASDNSPLHF. Here the CDR3 DNA reads TGTGCCAGCAGCTTAGACTACAGGGCTTCCGATAATTCACCCCTCCACTTT. The chain joins TRBV7-9 to TRBJ1-6; possibly TRBD1 for D (6 bases). V was trimmed by 1 base and J by 5 bases, leaving 15 bases between them. From germline, CDR1 is SEHNR and CDR2 FQNEAQ (reference sequence). CDR3 size: 17 residues.

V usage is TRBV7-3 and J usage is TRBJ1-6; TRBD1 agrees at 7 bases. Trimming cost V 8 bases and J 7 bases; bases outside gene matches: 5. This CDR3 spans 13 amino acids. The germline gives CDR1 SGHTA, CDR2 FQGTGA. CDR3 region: CASGLTGNSPLHF. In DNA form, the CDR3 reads TGTGCCAGCGGACTGACAGGGAATTCACCCCTCCACTTT.

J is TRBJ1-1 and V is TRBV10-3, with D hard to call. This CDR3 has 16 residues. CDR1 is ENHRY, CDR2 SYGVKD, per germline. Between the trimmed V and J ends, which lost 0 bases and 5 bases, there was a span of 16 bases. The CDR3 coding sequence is TGTGCCATCAGTGAGTCTGAAGGGAGAGGGAGGACTGAAGCTTTCTTT. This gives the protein CAISESEGRGRTEAFF.

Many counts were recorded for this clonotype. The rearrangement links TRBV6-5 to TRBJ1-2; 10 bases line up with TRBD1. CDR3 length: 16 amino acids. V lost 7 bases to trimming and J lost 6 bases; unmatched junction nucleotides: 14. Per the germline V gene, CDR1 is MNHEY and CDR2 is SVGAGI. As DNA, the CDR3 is TGTGCCAGCACCCCAGGGACAGGGGTCGAAGTTAATGGCTACACCTTC. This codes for CASTPGTGVEVNGYTF.

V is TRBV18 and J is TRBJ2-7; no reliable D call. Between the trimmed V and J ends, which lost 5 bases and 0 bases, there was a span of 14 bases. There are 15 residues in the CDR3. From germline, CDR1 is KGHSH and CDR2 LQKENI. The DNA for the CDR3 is TGTGCCAGCTCATTCGGACGGATTAGCTCCTACGAGCAGTACTTC. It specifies CASSFGRISSYEQYF.

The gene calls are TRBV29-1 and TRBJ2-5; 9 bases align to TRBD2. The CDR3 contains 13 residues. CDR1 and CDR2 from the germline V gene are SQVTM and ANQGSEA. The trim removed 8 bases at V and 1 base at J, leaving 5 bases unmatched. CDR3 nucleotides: TGCAGCTTTGTAGCGGGAGTCCAAGAGACCCAGTACTTC. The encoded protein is CSFVAGVQETQYF. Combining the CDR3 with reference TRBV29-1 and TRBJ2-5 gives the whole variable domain SAVISQKPSRDICQRGTSLTIQCQVDSQVTMMFWYRQQPGQSLTLIATANQGSEATYESGFVIDKFPISRPNLTFSTLTVSNMSPEDSSIYLCSFVAGVQETQYFGPGTRLLVL.

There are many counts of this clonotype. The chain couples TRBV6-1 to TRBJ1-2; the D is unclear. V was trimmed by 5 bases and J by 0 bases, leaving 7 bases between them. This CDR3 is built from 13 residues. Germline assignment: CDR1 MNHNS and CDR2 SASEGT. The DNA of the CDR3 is TGTGCCAGCAGTTTAAGACCTAACTATGGCTACACCTTC. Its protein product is CASSLRPNYGYTF.

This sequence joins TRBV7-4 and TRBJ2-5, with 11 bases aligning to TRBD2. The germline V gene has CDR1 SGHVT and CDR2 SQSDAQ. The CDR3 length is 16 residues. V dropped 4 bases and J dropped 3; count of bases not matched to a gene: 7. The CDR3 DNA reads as TGTGCCAGCAGCTATAGCGGGACTAGCGGAGAAGAGACCCAGTACTTC. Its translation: CASSYSGTSGEETQYF.

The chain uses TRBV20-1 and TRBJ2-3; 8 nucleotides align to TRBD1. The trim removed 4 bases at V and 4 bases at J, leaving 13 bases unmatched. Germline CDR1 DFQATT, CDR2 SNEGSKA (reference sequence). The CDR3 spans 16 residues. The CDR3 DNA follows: TGCAGTGCTAACGAAGGGACAGGAGACTTCCCAGATACGCAGTATTTT. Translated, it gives CSANEGTGDFPDTQYF.

For the CDR3, the DNA is TGTGCCAGCTCACGGCAGGGGGATAACGAGCAGTACTTC. This translates into CASSRQGDNEQYF. The chain recombines TRBV18 with TRBJ2-7; TRBD1 matches 7 bases. CDR3 size: 13 residues. CDR1 and CDR2 from the germline V gene are KGHSH and LQKENI. Unmatched junction bases numbered 5, after V lost 4 bases and J lost 5 bases.

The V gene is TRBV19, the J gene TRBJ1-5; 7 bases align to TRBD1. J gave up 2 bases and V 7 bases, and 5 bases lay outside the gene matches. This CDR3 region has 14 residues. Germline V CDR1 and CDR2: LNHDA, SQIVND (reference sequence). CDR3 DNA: TGTGCCAGTATAGGACAGGTGGGCAATCAGCCCCAGCATTTT. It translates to CASIGQVGNQPQHF.

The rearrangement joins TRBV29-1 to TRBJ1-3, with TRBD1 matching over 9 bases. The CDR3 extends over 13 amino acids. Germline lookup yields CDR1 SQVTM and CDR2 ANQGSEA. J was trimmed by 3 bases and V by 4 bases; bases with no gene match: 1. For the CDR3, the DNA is TGCAGCGTTGGGGGACAGGGTGGAAACACCATATATTTT. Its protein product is CSVGGQGGNTIYF.